One sample yielded the 26 T cell receptor beta chains listed below, sequenced in a study of T cell repertoires in cytomegalovirus infection. TCRdb passed the reads through MiXCR, listing each CDR3 protein once. The sample holds hundreds of thousands of distinct CDR3 sequences; roughly 24% are singletons and the top ten take 8%. The specimen was CD8+ T cells from PBMCs. Receptors were obtained from a human donor in good health (CMV status not recorded). Some clones in this sample may be carry-over from other donors' samples.

In this sample, this clonotype turned up a few times. CDR3 coding DNA: TGTGCCAGCAGCCGGGGAGAACAGTACTATGGCTACACCTTC. Encoded protein: CASSRGEQYYGYTF. The genes are TRBV7-9 and TRBJ1-2; D call uncertain. Germline lookup yields CDR1 SEHNR and CDR2 FQNEAQ (reference sequence). The CDR3 runs 14 residues. V was clipped by 5 bases and J by 3 bases, with 13 bases between them.

On this clonotype: The conserved closing phenylalanine or tryptophan is absent in this CDR3, likely reflecting a read error. The V call is TRBV6-5, the J call TRBJ2-2; the D is unclear. Trimming cost V 0 bases and J 6 bases, with 14 bases left between them. The CDR3 consists of 16 residues. Germline V gene lookup returns CDR1 MNHEY and CDR2 SVGAGI. The DNA of the CDR3 is TGTGCCAGCAGTTACTCCCCGGGCCCCGGTGCCGGGGAGCTGTTTTCT. Protein product: CASSYSPGPGAGELFS.

This clonotype was seen many times. The chain recombines TRBV7-6 with TRBJ2-3, with D possibly being TRBD1 (5 bases). Germline loops: CDR1 SGHVS, CDR2 FNYEAQ. The V gene lost 5 bases and the J gene lost 0 bases, with 15 bases spanning the gap. The CDR3 loop spans 16 amino acids. The chain's CDR3 is CASSRLTDSSTDTQYF. The CDR3 region has the DNA TGTGCCAGCAGCAGATTGACAGATTCTAGCACAGATACGCAGTATTTT.

This clonotype occurred a few times. The genes are TRBV29-1 and TRBJ2-5; D ambiguous. CDR3 length: 15 amino acids. The germline gives CDR1 SQVTM, CDR2 ANQGSEA. The V end was cut by 5 bases, the J end by 5 bases, with 21 bases between. The CDR3 sequence: CSVIRAQEKTETQYF. The CDR3 nucleotides read TGCAGCGTTATCCGGGCCCAAGAAAAAACGGAGACCCAGTACTTC.

The J gene is TRBJ2-7, the V gene TRBV4-3; 12 bases match TRBD1. Germline V gives CDR1 LGHNA, CDR2 YSLEER. V gave up 0 bases and J gave up 5 bases; unmatched junction bases: 2. CDR3 length equals 15 residues. The CDR3 sequence is CASSQEGTGGDEQYV. In nucleotides, the CDR3 is TGCGCCAGCAGCCAAGAGGGGACAGGGGGCGACGAGCAGTACGTC.

This clonotype was counted many times. The J gene is TRBJ1-6, the V gene TRBV14; 9 positions match TRBD1. In germline, CDR1 is SGHDN, CDR2 FVKESK. The CDR3 is made up of 15 amino acids. J was trimmed by 8 bases and V by 0 bases; bases with no gene match: 2. CDR3 loop: CASSQEDRGYSPLHF. The CDR3 region has the DNA TGTGCCAGCAGCCAAGAGGACAGGGGATATTCACCCCTCCACTTT.

This clonotype was observed at least ten times. The chain has TRBV7-9 and TRBJ1-1, with D perhaps matching TRBD1 (6 bases). This CDR3 is 17 amino acids long. The V end lost 7 bases, the J end lost 1 base, and 22 bases lay between the germline ends. Germline V gene data show CDR1 as SEHNR and CDR2 as FQNEAQ (reference sequence). The CDR3 nucleotides are TGTGCCAGCATCCCGGTGGGGGGGCTCTTTGCGAACACTGAAGCTTTCTTT. This translates into CASIPVGGLFANTEAFF.

The rearrangement uses TRBV14 and TRBJ2-1; D gene ambiguous. Trimming removed 0 bases from V and 9 bases from J, with 15 bases in between. The germline gives CDR1 SGHDN, CDR2 FVKESK. The CDR3 has 15 amino acids. As DNA, the CDR3 is TGTGCCAGCAGCCAAGAGGTCCCCCAAAGAGGTGAGCAGTTCTTC. Residues: CASSQEVPQRGEQFF.

As regards this clonotype: A read error may be the cause here, since a much bigger clone is one base away. The CDR3 coding sequence is TGTGCCAGCAGCTTAACTTATGAAACTTTCTTT. Translating gives CASSLTYETFF. The chain uses TRBV7-2 and TRBJ1-1, with unresolved D. The CDR3 contains 11 residues. Germline values: CDR1 SGHTA, CDR2 FQGNSA. The full variable domain, completed using reference TRBV7-2 and TRBJ1-1, is GAGVSQSPSNKVTEKGKDVELRCDPISGHTALYWYRQSLGQGLEFLIYFQGNSAPDKSGLPSDRFSAERTGGSVSTLTIQRTQQEDSAVYLCASSLTYETFFGQGTRLTVV.

This clonotype was recorded only once. This may be a read error, as it is one base from a much larger clone. The chain uses TRBV28 and TRBJ1-1; D is uncertain. Germline values: CDR1 MDHEN, CDR2 SYDVKM. V lost 4 bases, J lost 3 bases, and 12 bases lay in between. The CDR3 runs to 14 residues. CDR3 nucleotide sequence: TGTGCCAGCAGTTCCCTATTGAGAGACACTGAAGCTTTCTTT. Translating it yields CASSSLLRDTEAFF.

The chain has TRBV6-2 or TRBV6-3 and TRBJ1-2, with D maybe TRBD1 (5 bases). CDR1 is MNHEY, CDR2 SVGEGT, per germline. V was pared by 4 bases and J by 4 bases, with 16 bases between. The CDR3 has 15 residues. CDR3 amino acids: CASSSALGPSYGYTF. In nucleotides, the CDR3 is TGTGCCAGCAGTTCCGCCCTGGGACCGAGCTATGGCTACACCTTC.

Points on this clonotype: A read error may account for a junction end that differs from germline. The chain joins TRBV13 to TRBJ2-7; 12 bases match TRBD1. This CDR3 spans 16 amino acids. The germline V gene has CDR1 PRHDT and CDR2 FYEKMQ (reference sequence). The CDR3 protein is CASSLYGTGGPYELYF. DNA for the CDR3: TGTGCCAGCAGCTTATATGGGACAGGGGGCCCCTACGAGCTGTACTTC.

This clonotype showed up many times. An end of the junction does not agree with germline; a read error may underlie this. The chain combines TRBV7-7 with TRBJ2-3, with D possibly being TRBD1 or TRBD2 (5 bases each). The CDR3 loop spans 15 amino acids. CDR1 and CDR2 from the germline V gene are SSHAT and FNYEAQ (reference sequence). CDR3 region: CASSRTDSSTDTQYF. CDR3 bases: TGTGCTAGCAGCCGGACTGACAGCAGCACAGATACGCAGTATTTT.

The rearrangement links TRBV12-3 or TRBV12-4 to TRBJ2-1; 7 bases are shared with TRBD1. This CDR3 region has 17 residues. V trimming: 3 bases; J trimming: 5 bases; junction bases outside the gene matches: 13. In nucleotides, the CDR3 is TGTGCCAGCAGTTTTTTCATCCCGCGCCAGGGGGACAATGAGCAGTTCTTC. This sequence encodes CASSFFIPRQGDNEQFF.

The chain couples TRBV5-6 to TRBJ1-2; no clear D. The CDR3 consists of 14 residues. CDR1 is SGHDT and CDR2 is YYEEEE in the germline V gene. V shed 4 bases and J shed 0 bases, with 10 bases lying between them. CDR3: CASSREDPNYGYTF. In nucleotides, the CDR3 is TGTGCCAGCAGCCGCGAAGATCCTAACTATGGCTACACCTTC.

This chain joins TRBV20-1 and TRBJ1-3, with TRBD1 identical over 7 bases. This CDR3 has 14 residues. The germline CDR1 and CDR2 sequences are DFQATT and SNEGSKA (reference sequence). With V trimmed by 5 bases and J by 3 bases, 7 bases remained unmatched. Written as DNA, the CDR3 is TGCAGTGCTTCCGGGACAGACATTGGAAACACCATATATTTT. Its translation: CSASGTDIGNTIYF.

On this clonotype itself: A read error is possible here, since a much larger clone lies one base away. The V call is TRBV7-8, the J call TRBJ1-1; possibly TRBD1 for D (6 bases). Looked up from germline, CDR1 is SGHVS and CDR2 is FQNEAQ. The CDR3 covers 14 residues. The CDR3 sequence: CASRLGGRPTEAFF. The CDR3 coding sequence is TGTGCCAGCAGATTAGGGGGAAGGCCCACTGAAGCTTTCTTT.

This clonotype was counted ten times or more. The chain is built from TRBV28 and TRBJ1-5; D gene uncertain. The CDR3 sequence is 15 residues long. Trimming cost V 4 bases and J 0 bases, with 10 bases left between them. The germline V gene encodes CDR1 MDHEN and CDR2 SYDVKM. CDR3 sequence reads: CASSSMMNSNQPQHF. The CDR3 region has the DNA TGTGCCAGCAGTTCTATGATGAATAGCAATCAGCCCCAGCATTTT. Full variable domain (missing parts from reference TRBV28 and TRBJ1-5): DVKVTQSSRYLVKRTGEKVFLECVQDMDHENMFWYRQDPGLGLRLIYFSYDVKMKEKGDIPEGYSVSREKKERFSLILESASTNQTSMYLCASSSMMNSNQPQHFGDGTRLSIL.

This chain links TRBV29-1 with TRBJ2-1, with TRBD1 matching 8 bases. Germline V CDR1 and CDR2: SQVTM, ANQGSEA. V dropped 3 bases and J dropped 10; count of bases not matched to a gene: 14. The CDR3 is 15 amino acids. This chain's CDR3 is CSVDLPGGKGTEQFF. The CDR3, as DNA: TGCAGCGTTGACCTTCCAGGGGGCAAAGGTACGGAGCAGTTCTTC.

As for this clonotype: It may be a read error: a sequence one base away is much more abundant. The chain uses TRBV7-6 and TRBJ2-3; 10 positions match TRBD2. CDR3 length: 17 residues. The V gene end was trimmed by 0 bases and the J gene end by 2 bases; junction bases not matched to a gene: 5. Germline assignment: CDR1 SGHVS and CDR2 FNYEAQ. As DNA, the CDR3 is TGTGCCAGCAGCTTAGCGAGCGGGAGGGGCATCACAGATACGCAGTATTTT. It translates to CASSLASGRGITDTQYF.

This clonotype appeared many times. J is TRBJ1-1 and V is TRBV7-2; TRBD1 agrees at 8 bases. CDR3 length equals 17 residues. Germline values: CDR1 SGHTA, CDR2 FQGNSA. V gave up 4 bases and J gave up 3 bases; unmatched junction bases: 13. The CDR3 DNA sequence: TGTGCCAGCAGCTACCCCGGACAGGGTTTGGGAGACACTGAAGCTTTCTTT. Translation: CASSYPGQGLGDTEAFF.

This sequence joins TRBV20-1 and TRBJ2-1, with a weak D call TRBD2 (7 bases). CDR3 length: 14 residues. V shed 2 bases and J shed 8 bases, with 16 bases lying between them. The germline CDR1 and CDR2 sequences are DFQATT and SNEGSKA (reference sequence). CDR3 sequence (DNA): TGCAGTGCTAGATCGGAGGGGGGAGGGCATGAGCAGTTCTTC. Its protein product is CSARSEGGGHEQFF.

The rearrangement joins TRBV10-3 to TRBJ2-1; TRBD1 agrees at 8 bases. The length of the CDR3 is 15 residues. Germline CDR1 is ENHRY and CDR2 is SYGVKD. Unmatched junction bases numbered 8, after V lost 4 bases and J lost 6 bases. As DNA, the CDR3 is TGTGCCATCAGTGGGCAGGGGGCCCCGGGCAATGAGCAGTTCTTC. This gives the protein CAISGQGAPGNEQFF.

The sample holds a few counts of this clonotype. The chain has TRBV23-1 and TRBJ2-2; D perhaps matches TRBD2 (5 bases). TRBV23-1 is an ORF; its function is uncertain. Trimming left V 0 bases short and J 5 bases short, with 10 bases between. The CDR3 totals 15 residues. The CDR3 here is CASSQSRRGTGELFF. In DNA, the CDR3 is TGCGCCAGCAGTCAATCGCGTCGAGGGACCGGGGAGCTGTTTTTT.

This clonotype was observed a handful of times. At one end the junction does not follow the germline gene, possibly because of a read error. The V and J genes are TRBV29-1 and TRBJ1-1; D gene unclear. CDR1 is SQVTM and CDR2 is ANQGSEA in the germline V gene. The CDR3 extends over 10 amino acids. For the CDR3, the DNA is TGCAGCGTTGAAGCTTCCGGGGAGATCTTC. Translating it yields CSVEASGEIF.

The chain recombines TRBV12-3 or TRBV12-4 with TRBJ2-3; tentatively, D is TRBD1 (6 bases). The CDR3 is 13 amino acids. Trimming pared 2 bases from V and 7 bases from J, leaving 10 bases between. The CDR3 region has the DNA TGTGCCAGCAGTTTAACAGGGAAGAATACGCAGTATTTT. Translating it yields CASSLTGKNTQYF.